This TCR beta chain comes out of a study of Graves' ophthalmopathy and Graves' hyperthyroidism. Findings and caveats of the study: Blood shared most expanded thyroid clonotypes above 0.001 frequency.

J lost 2 bases, V lost 4 bases, and 3 bases had no gene match. The CDR3 covers 15 residues. Germline V CDR1 and CDR2: MGHRA, YSYEKL. Ophthalmopathy absent within 18 months of follow-up marked hyperthyroidism as stable. This clonotype showed up just a few times. Its antigen is unidentified. It may be a read error: a sequence one base away is much more abundant. This CDR3 is missing its conserved last phenylalanine or tryptophan, likely due to a read error. RNA transcripts were the source from which TCR beta CDR3 regions were amplified. RT-PCR with HTBI primers came first, then second-round multiplex PCR. From the multiplex PCR reads, TCRdb called clonotypes with MiXCR, one entry per CDR3 protein. The sample consists of about 24,000 distinct CDR3 sequences, almost 50% of them appearing once.

This chain uses TRBV4-1 with TRBJ1-3; 9 bases match TRBD1. The specimen sequenced was peripheral blood. This TCR derives from an adult woman with stable Graves' hyperthyroidism. CDR3 DNA: TGCGCCAGCAGCCTACGGACAGGGGCTGGAAACACCATATATTTG. Amino acid sequence: CASSLRTGAGNTIYL.